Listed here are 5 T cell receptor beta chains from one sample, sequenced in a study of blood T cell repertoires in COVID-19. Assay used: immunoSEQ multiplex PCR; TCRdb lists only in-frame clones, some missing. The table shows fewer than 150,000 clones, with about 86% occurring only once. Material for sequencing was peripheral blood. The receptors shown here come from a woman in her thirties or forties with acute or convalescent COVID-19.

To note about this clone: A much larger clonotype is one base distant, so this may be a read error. CDR3 coding DNA: TGTGCCAGCAGCCGGGGGGGCAATCAGCCCCAGCATTTT. The encoded protein is CASSRGGNQPQHF. The J gene is TRBJ1-5, the V gene TRBV7-2; TRBD1 might be the D (5 bases). Germline CDR1 and CDR2: SGHTA and FQGNSA. V was shortened by 5 bases and J by 2 bases, with 7 bases between the two germline ends. The CDR3 totals 13 residues.

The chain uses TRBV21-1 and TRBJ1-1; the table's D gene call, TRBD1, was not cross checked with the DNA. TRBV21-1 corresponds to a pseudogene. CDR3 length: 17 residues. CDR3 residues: CASSKPPLVGLNTEAFF. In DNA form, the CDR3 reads TGTGCCAGCAGCAAACCACCCCTGGTGGGGCTGAACACTGAAGCTTTCTTT.

For the CDR3, the DNA is TGTGCCAGTAGTATACGGAGGGATGGGGATCAGCCCCAGCATTTT. Its translation is CASSIRRDGDQPQHF. The chain combines TRBV19 with TRBJ1-5; D call uncertain. This CDR3 has 15 residues. The ends were cut back, 2 bases at V and 5 bases at J, with 13 bases in the middle. Per the germline V gene, CDR1 is LNHDA and CDR2 is SQIVND (reference sequence).

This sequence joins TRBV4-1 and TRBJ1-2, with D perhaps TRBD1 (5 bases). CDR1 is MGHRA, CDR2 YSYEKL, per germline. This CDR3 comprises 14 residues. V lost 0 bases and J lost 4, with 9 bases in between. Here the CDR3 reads CASSQDRTPYGYTF. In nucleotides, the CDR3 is TGCGCCAGCAGCCAAGATCGGACACCCTATGGCTACACCTTC.

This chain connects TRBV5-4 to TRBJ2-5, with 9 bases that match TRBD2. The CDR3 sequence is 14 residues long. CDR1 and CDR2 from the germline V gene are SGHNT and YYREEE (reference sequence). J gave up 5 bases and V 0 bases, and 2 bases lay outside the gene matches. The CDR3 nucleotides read TGTGCCAGCAGCTTGGGCGGGAGGGACGAGACCCAGTACTTC. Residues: CASSLGGRDETQYF. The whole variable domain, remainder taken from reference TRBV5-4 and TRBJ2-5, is ETGVTQSPTHLIKTRGQQVTLRCSSQSGHNTVSWYQQALGQGPQFIFQYYREEENGRGNFPPRFSGLQFPNYSSELNVNALELDDSALYLCASSLGGRDETQYFGPGTRLLVL.